The present T cell receptor (beta chain) was sequenced within a study of shared clonotypes between healthy human individuals. Overall study: Donor composition was a couple of women and a few men, aged 18 to 49. Broader study findings: Richness estimates generally favored naive over memory subsets. It was the non-shared clonotypes that had lower generation probabilities than clonotypes shared by all four donors.

Worth noting for this clone: What it recognizes is unknown.

Genomic DNA per cell subset filled all wells of several immunoSEQ plates. The assay was immunoSEQ multiplex PCR, and TCRdb's table has in-frame clones only and misses some. The data contain over 2 million clones, under 95% of them seen just once; the ten biggest clones take up 0.37%. This sequence originates from a young man in good health. Some clones in this sample may be carry-over from other donors' samples. Source material: naive CD4+ T cells from PBMCs. Subset denoted: CD45RA+ positively selected.

The CDR3 here is CASSPGPDTEAFF. The DNA for the CDR3 is TGTGCCAGCAGCCCAGGACCCGACACTGAAGCTTTCTTT. This chain links TRBV7-2 with TRBJ1-1, with D unclear. The V gene's germline CDR1 is SGHTA and CDR2 FQGNSA. The CDR3 is made up of 13 amino acids. V lost 5 bases and J 3 bases, leaving 10 bases between the germline ends.